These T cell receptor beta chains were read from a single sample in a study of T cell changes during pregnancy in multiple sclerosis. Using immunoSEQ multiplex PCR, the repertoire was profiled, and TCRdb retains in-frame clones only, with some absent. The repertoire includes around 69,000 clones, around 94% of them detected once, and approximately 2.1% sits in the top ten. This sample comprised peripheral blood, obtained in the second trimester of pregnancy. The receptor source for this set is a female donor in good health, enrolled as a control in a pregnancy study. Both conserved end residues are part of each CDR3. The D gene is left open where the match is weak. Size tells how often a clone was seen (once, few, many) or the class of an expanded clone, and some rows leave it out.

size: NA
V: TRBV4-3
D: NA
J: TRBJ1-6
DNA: TGCGCCAGCAGCCGGAGCTCCTATAATTCACCCCTCCACTTT
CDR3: CASSRSSYNSPLHF

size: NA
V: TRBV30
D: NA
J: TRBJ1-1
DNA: TGTGCCTGGAGTGTAGGGGGGGGCACTGAAGCTTTCTTT
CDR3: CAWSVGGGTEAFF

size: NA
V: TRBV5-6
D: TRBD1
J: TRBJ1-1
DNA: TGTGCCAGCAGCTTGCTGGGACAGGCTTTTATCACTGAAGCTTTCTTT
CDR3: CASSLLGQAFITEAFF

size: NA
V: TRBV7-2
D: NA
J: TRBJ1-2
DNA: TGTGCCAGCAGCTTAGACGGGGGGGGGTTAAGTGGCTACACCTTC
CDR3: CASSLDGGGLSGYTF

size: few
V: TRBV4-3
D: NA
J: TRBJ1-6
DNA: TGCGCCAGCAGCCAAGGGGAAGGGGTATCTTCACCCCTCCACTTT
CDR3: CASSQGEGVSSPLHF

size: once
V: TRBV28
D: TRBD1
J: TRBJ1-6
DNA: TGTGCCAGCAGCGAGACACTGGGACAGGCGAATTCACCCCTCCACTTT
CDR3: CASSETLGQANSPLHF

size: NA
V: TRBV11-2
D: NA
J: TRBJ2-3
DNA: TGTGCCAGCAGCTTATTTGGGCCAGATACGCAGTATTTT
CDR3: CASSLFGPDTQYF

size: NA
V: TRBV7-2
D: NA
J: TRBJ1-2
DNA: TGTGCCAGCAACCTGGACAGCCTCTATGGCTACACCTTC
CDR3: CASNLDSLYGYTF

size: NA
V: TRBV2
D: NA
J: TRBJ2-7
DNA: TGTGCCAGCAACATCGGAGGGGTCAACGAGCAGTACTTC
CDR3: CASNIGGVNEQYF

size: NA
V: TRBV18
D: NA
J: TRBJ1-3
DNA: TGTGCCAGCTCACCGGACTTCGGTTCTGGAAACACCATATATTTT
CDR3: CASSPDFGSGNTIYF

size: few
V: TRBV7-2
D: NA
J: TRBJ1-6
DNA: TGTGCCAGCAGCTTAGCCCTGGACAGCGCCTATAATTCACCCCTCCACTTT
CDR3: CASSLALDSAYNSPLHF

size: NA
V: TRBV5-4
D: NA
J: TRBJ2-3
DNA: TGTGCCAGCAGCGTACAGGGTACAGATACGCAGTATTTT
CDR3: CASSVQGTDTQYF

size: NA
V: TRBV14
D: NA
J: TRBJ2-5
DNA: TGTGCCAGCAGCCAAGGGTGGGGAGACGAGACCCAGTACTTC
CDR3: CASSQGWGDETQYF

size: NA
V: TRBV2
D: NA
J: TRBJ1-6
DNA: TGTGCCAGCAGTGTCGGGGATTTCTATAATTCACCCCTCCACTTT
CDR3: CASSVGDFYNSPLHF

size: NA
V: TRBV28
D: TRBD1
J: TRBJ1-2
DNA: TGTGCCAGCAGTTTACCGGGACAGGGTTATGGCTACACCTTC
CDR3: CASSLPGQGYGYTF

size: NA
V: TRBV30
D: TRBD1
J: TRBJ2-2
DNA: TGTGCCTGGAGCCAGGGGGCGAGGAACACCGGGGAGCTGTTTTTT
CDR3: CAWSQGARNTGELFF

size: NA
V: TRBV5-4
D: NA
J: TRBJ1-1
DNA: TGTGCCAGCAGCTTGGCCGGGGGAGGGGAACTGGTAGCTTTCTTT
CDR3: CASSLAGGGELVAFF

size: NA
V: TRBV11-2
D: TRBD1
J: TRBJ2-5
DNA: TGTGCCAGCAGCTCGAGGACAGGGACCGGGGAGACCCAGTACTTC
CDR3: CASSSRTGTGETQYF

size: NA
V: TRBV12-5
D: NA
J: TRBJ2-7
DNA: TGTGCTAGTGGTCAAGGACAGATATACGAGCAGTACTTC
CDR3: CASGQGQIYEQYF

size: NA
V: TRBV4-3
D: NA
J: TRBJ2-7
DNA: TGCGCCAGCAGCCCCCGAGGGGGGGACGAGCAGTACTTC
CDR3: CASSPRGGDEQYF

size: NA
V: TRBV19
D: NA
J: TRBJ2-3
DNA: TGTGCCACCCGGCGGGGGCGTAGCACAGATACGCAGTATTTT
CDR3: CATRRGRSTDTQYF

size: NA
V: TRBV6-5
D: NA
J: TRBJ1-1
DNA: TGTGCCAGCACCGCGGGCAGGGGCTTAGAAGCTTTCTTT
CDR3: CASTAGRGLEAFF

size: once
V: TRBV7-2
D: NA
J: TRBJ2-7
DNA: TGTGCCAGCAGCGCACGAGGAGGGGGCAGGTTAGCGTCCTACGAGCAGTACTTC
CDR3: CASSARGGGRLASYEQYF

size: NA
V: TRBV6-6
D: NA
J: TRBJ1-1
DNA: TGTGCCAGCAGTTTTTCAGGTCCCACTGAAGCTTTCTTT
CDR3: CASSFSGPTEAFF

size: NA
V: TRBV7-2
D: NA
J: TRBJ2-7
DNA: TGTGCCAGCAGCCCCCTTCGGGGTTGGGAGCAGTACTTC
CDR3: CASSPLRGWEQYF

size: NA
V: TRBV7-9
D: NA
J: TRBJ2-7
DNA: TGTGCCAGCAGCCTACAGGGCAGGCAGGGCTACGAGCAGTACTTC
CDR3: CASSLQGRQGYEQYF

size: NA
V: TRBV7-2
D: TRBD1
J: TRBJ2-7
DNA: TGTGCCAGCAGCCAGGACAGGGGCTACTACGAGCAGTACTTC
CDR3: CASSQDRGYYEQYF

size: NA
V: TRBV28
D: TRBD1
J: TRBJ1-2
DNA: TGTGCCAGCAGTTTACAGGACAGGGACGGCTACACCTTC
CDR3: CASSLQDRDGYTF

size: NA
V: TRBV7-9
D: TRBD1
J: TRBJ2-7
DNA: TGTGCCAGCAGCTTAGCAGGGGGCGGCCACGAGCAGTACTTC
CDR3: CASSLAGGGHEQYF

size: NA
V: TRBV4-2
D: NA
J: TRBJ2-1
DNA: TGTGCCAGCAGCCAAGTAGCCTCTATGGACTCCTACAATGAGCAGTTCTTC
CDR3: CASSQVASMDSYNEQFF

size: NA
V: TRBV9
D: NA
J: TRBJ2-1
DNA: TGTGCCAGCAGGGGGGCCGAGAATGAGCAGTTCTTC
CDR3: CASRGAENEQFF

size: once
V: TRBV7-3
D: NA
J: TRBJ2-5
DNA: TGTGCCAGCAGCCCCAACCCCGGGGAGACCCAGTACTTC
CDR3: CASSPNPGETQYF

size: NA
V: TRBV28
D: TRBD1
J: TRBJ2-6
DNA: TGTGCCAGCAGTTTGGACAGGGTTGTTTCTGGGGCCAACGTCCTGACTTTC
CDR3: CASSLDRVVSGANVLTF

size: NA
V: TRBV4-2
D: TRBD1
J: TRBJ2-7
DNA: TGTGCCAGCAGCCAAGATCTTAACAGGGGGACCTACGAGCAGTACTTC
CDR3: CASSQDLNRGTYEQYF

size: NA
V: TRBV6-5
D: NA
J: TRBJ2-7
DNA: TGTGCCAGCAGTATCAGAGGGTTGCAGTACTTC
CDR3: CASSIRGLQYF

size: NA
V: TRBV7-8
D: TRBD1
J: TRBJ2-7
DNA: TGTGCCAGCAGCCAATATCCGGACAGGGCTTCCTACGAGCAGTACTTC
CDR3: CASSQYPDRASYEQYF

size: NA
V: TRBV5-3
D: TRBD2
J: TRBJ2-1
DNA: TGTGCCAGAAGCCCCACCGGGGGGGCATACAATGAGCAGTTCTTC
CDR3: CARSPTGGAYNEQFF

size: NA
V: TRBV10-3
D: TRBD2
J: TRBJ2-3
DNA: TGTGCCATCAGCCAAACTAGCGGGGGGGGCACAGATACGCAGTATTTT
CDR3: CAISQTSGGGTDTQYF

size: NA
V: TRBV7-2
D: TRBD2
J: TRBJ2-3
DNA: TGTGCCAGCAGCTTAGCCGGGGGGGCGCGCACAGATACGCAGTATTTT
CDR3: CASSLAGGARTDTQYF

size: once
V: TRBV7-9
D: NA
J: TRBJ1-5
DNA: TGTGCCAGCAGCTTAGCGGCCGGGAGCAATCAGCCCCAGCATTTT
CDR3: CASSLAAGSNQPQHF

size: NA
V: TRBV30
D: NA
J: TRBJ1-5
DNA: TGTGCCTGGAGTCCACTCGGGGGACCCCAGCATTTT
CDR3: CAWSPLGGPQHF

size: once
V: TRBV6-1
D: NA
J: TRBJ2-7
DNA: TGTGCCAGCAGTGAAACCGACTACTACGAGCAGTACTTC
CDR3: CASSETDYYEQYF

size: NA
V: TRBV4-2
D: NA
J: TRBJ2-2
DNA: TGTGCCAGCAGCCAAGATCTGATTGAGACTACCGGGGAGCTGTTTTTT
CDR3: CASSQDLIETTGELFF

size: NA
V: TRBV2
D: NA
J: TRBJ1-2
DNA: TGTGCCAGCAGTGAGGGGGGGGCGCAAAACTATGGCTACACCTTC
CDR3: CASSEGGAQNYGYTF